One and the same sample provided the 2 T cell receptor beta chains below, sequenced in a study of CD8+ T cells in alopecia areata. Extracted RNA was reverse transcribed, and the resulting cDNA served as sequencing template. Produced via immunoSEQ multiplex PCR; TCRdb's table is partial and in-frame only. Found here are just over 150,000 clones, 50% to 65% of them singletons; the top ten hold roughly 19%. The sample consisted of CD8+ T cells sorted from blood, taken at week 0. The receptor source for this set is a human donor with alopecia areata.

The J gene is TRBJ2-7, the V gene TRBV7-9; D might be TRBD1 (6 bases). The CDR3 covers 14 residues. V lost 3 bases and J 3 bases, leaving 12 bases between the germline ends. Germline CDR1 reads SEHNR; CDR2 reads FQNEAQ (reference sequence). The CDR3 coding sequence is TGTGCCAGCAGCTTGCAAGTACAGGGCTACGAGCAGTACTTC. Protein sequence: CASSLQVQGYEQYF.

This sequence joins TRBV27 and TRBJ2-1, with no clear D. The CDR3 covers 11 residues. The V end was cut by 3 bases, the J end by 10 bases, with 7 bases between. CDR1 MNHEY and CDR2 SMNVEV come from the germline V gene (reference sequence). The CDR3 DNA sequence: TGTGCCAGCAGTTTGGGGTCCGAGCAGTTCTTC. Protein product: CASSLGSEQFF.